This T cell receptor (beta chain) was sequenced during a study of graft-versus-host responses after intestinal transplantation. To note about this clone: Its antigen is unknown.

Here immunoSEQ multiplex PCR was the method, and the copy in TCRdb shows in-frame clones only, minus some. Among about 120,000 clones listed, 85% to 95% were seen once. The CDR3 has 14 amino acids. Germline V gene sequence: CDR1 MNHEY, CDR2 SVGAGI. The V segment lost 8 bases and the J segment 4 bases; nucleotides outside the gene matches: 5. V and J are TRBV6-5 and TRBJ2-2; TRBD2 aligns across 9 bases. This clonotype was obtained from a human donor who received an intestinal transplant. Source: unstimulated CD4+ T cells sorted from spleen or lymph node cells, taken before intestinal transplant. As DNA, the CDR3 is TGTGCCAGCGTAGCGGGAGTCGGCACCGGGGAGCTGTTTTTT. Amino acids: CASVAGVGTGELFF.